This T cell receptor (beta chain) was sequenced in a study of cytomegalovirus exposure and HLA in healthy donors. Each donor was nominally healthy when sampled (though unrecorded immune exposures were likely). V lost 0 bases and J 2 bases, leaving 12 bases between the germline ends. The CDR3 covers 15 residues. The germline gives CDR1 SGDLS, CDR2 YYNGEE. Findings of the study overall: A later analysis linked a missense variant in DCLRE1C to the trimming of TCR beta V and J genes. According to a later analysis, most TCR beta chains associated with CMV appeared HLA-restricted. Using a false discovery rate of 0.05, a later analysis showed that approximately 17,000 TCR beta sequences were associated with HLA alleles.

For this clone: Its antigen is not known.

In the PCR, 60 Vbeta and 13 Jbeta primers were used. Profiled with immunoSEQ multiplex PCR; TCRdb holds only in-frame clones, not every one. The sample holds 100,000 to 150,000 clones, around three quarters seen once. The clonotype originates from a woman in her forties in good health and CMV-seronegative. The chain couples TRBV9 to TRBJ2-7; D might be TRBD1 (6 bases). The sequenced material came from PBMCs. Here the CDR3 reads CASSVGTGSPYEQYF. In DNA, the CDR3 is TGTGCCAGCAGCGTAGGAACAGGGAGCCCCTACGAGCAGTACTTC.